This TCR beta chain was sequenced for a study of identical twins. General study findings and limits: Modeled out-of-frame TCR alpha sharing in monozygotic twins fell below observed levels.

Germline values: CDR1 MNHEY, CDR2 SVGAGI. The CDR3 runs to 15 residues. The V segment lost 4 bases and the J segment 9 bases; nucleotides outside the gene matches: 8. As to this clonotype: No antigen is known for it.

TCRdb fed the 5' RACE reads into MiXCR, producing one record per CDR3 protein. The data show 450,000 or so distinct CDR3 sequences, with 14% seen just once and around 0.52% held by the top ten. This sample also appeared in a second study, on yellow fever vaccine responses in identical twins.

Sequencing input: CD4+ T cells sorted from blood. The genes are TRBV6-5 and TRBJ2-1; 11 nucleotides agree with TRBD2. The receptor was derived from a woman younger than 30 in good health. In DNA form, the CDR3 reads TGTGCCAGCAGTTTTAGCGGGAGGGCCCGCGGTGAGCAGTTCTTC. This gives the protein CASSFSGRARGEQFF.